The present T cell receptor (beta chain) was sequenced within a study of neurological immune-mediated disorders. 5'RACE with 10-nucleotide random UMIs generated the cDNA. TCRdb reprocessed the 5' RACE reads with MiXCR, giving one entry per CDR3 protein. Found here are 45,000 to 65,000 distinct CDR3 sequences, about 4.2% of them singletons; the top ten hold 2.9%. 2 million unsorted PBMCs were stored in RNAlater at -80 °C before RNA extraction. This clonotype was detected many times. Its antigen is unidentified. Study results and caveats: Phylogenetic grouping assigned the repertoires of 18 of 34 multiple sclerosis patients to one related-CDR3 cluster, which constitutes a possible signature. The greatest TCR clonal expansion occurred in HTLV-1-associated myelopathy and the least in multiple sclerosis, which fell below healthy controls.

Trimming removed 7 bases from V and 1 base from J, with 9 bases in between. CDR3 length equals 13 residues. CDR1 is MNHEY and CDR2 is SVGAGI in the germline V gene. The rearrangement uses TRBV6-5 and TRBJ2-3; D possibly corresponds to TRBD2 (6 bases). The sample was PBMCs. This sequence originates from a man aged 50 to 60 with multiple sclerosis. The CDR3 sequence is CASKPGGTDTQYF. The CDR3 DNA sequence: TGTGCCAGCAAGCCGGGAGGCACAGATACGCAGTATTTT.